This T cell receptor beta chain was recovered during a study of cytomegalovirus exposure and HLA in healthy donors. Study observations and caveats: A classifier reportedly called cytomegalovirus status with high sensitivity and specificity. Later on, a genetic analysis was performed. It linked a missense variant in DCLRE1C with V- and J-gene trimming of TCR beta. Many donors carried some public TCRs, although rarity characterized most TCR sequences. Later work found most CMV-associated TCR beta chains apparently HLA-restricted.

A note on this clone: The antigen is not known.

Germline V gene sequence: CDR1 LGHNA, CDR2 YSLEER. V was clipped by 0 bases and J by 2 bases, with 10 bases between them. The CDR3 sequence is 15 residues long. The PCR ran on 60 Vbeta and 13 Jbeta primers. Assay: immunoSEQ multiplex PCR; the TCRdb copy retains only in-frame clones and omits some. The table lists some 120,000 clones, about 78% of them singletons. The chain links TRBV4-3 to TRBJ1-2, with D maybe TRBD1 (5 bases). This TCR came from a woman between 35 and 50 years old in good health and CMV-seropositive. The sequenced sample was PBMCs. The DNA of the CDR3 is TGCGCCAGCAGCCAAGATTGGGGGGGAAACTATGGCTACACCTTC. Translated: CASSQDWGGNYGYTF.